The T cell receptor beta chain described here comes from a study of CD8 T cells in Susac syndrome. Trimming stripped 5 bases from V and 5 bases from J, with 16 bases between. The CDR3 is 15 residues long. CDR1 is LNHDA and CDR2 is SQIVND in the germline V gene (reference sequence). RNA was extracted with the RNeasy kit, and a quantity of about 0.45 to 1 ug was reverse transcribed using random hexamers. TCRdb re-called the immunoSEQ multiplex PCR reads through MiXCR, storing one row per CDR3 protein. The repertoire holds 110,000 or so distinct CDR3 sequences, with about 93% as singletons. Matched for age and sex, the controls were healthy donors. CD8+ and CD4+ T cells were negatively isolated; TEMRA cells were FACS-enriched.

The V call is TRBV19, the J call TRBJ1-5, with no clear D. Material for sequencing was CD4+ T cells from PBMCs. This sequence originates from a human donor in good health. CDR3 region: CASSASGPYHQPQHF. The CDR3 nucleotides are TGTGCCAGTAGTGCTTCCGGGCCTTACCATCAGCCCCAGCATTTT.